A single sample gave rise to the 29 T cell receptor beta chains below, sequenced in a study of control samples from healthy donors and cancer patients. Profiled with immunoSEQ multiplex PCR; TCRdb holds only in-frame clones, not every one. The sample shows 100,000 or so clones, 80% to 95% of them seen only once. The sequenced sample was blood. The receptors shown here come from a woman in her 30s in good health.

CDR3 DNA sequence: TGTGCCAGCAGCGCCTTACAGGGCCGCAATCAGCCCCAGCATTTT. Its translation is CASSALQGRNQPQHF. The rearrangement uses TRBV5-6 and TRBJ1-5; D is perhaps TRBD1 (6 bases). V was shortened by 4 bases and J by 2 bases, with 13 bases between the two germline ends. The CDR3 is made up of 15 amino acids. CDR1 is SGHDT, CDR2 YYEEEE, per germline.

The CDR3 loop reads CASTPSRAGYGYTF. CDR3 nucleotide sequence: TGCGCCAGCACCCCGAGTAGGGCGGGCTATGGCTACACCTTC. The chain employs TRBV23-1 and TRBJ1-2; D call uncertain. TRBV23-1 is an ORF; its function is uncertain. The CDR3 has 14 amino acids. Trimming pared 7 bases from V and 4 bases from J, leaving 16 bases between.

CDR3: CASSLAGIGPEAFF. The CDR3 nucleotides are TGCGCCAGCAGCTTGGCTGGGATTGGGCCTGAAGCTTTCTTT. The chain combines TRBV5-1 with TRBJ1-1; D not certain. CDR3 length equals 14 residues. V was clipped by 0 bases and J by 6 bases, with 12 bases between them. Germline CDR1 is SGHRS and CDR2 is YFSETQ.

This sequence joins TRBV6-5 and TRBJ2-7; D is ambiguous. Trimming cost V 9 bases and J 7 bases, with 13 bases left between them. This CDR3 has 11 residues. The germline CDR1 and CDR2 sequences are MNHEY and SVGAGI. CDR3 sequence (DNA): TGTGCCAGGCGAGAAGGGTGGGAGCAGTACTTC. Translating it yields CARREGWEQYF.

This chain connects TRBV18 to TRBJ1-1, with TRBD1 matching over 7 bases. CDR1 and CDR2 from the germline V gene are KGHSH and LQKENI. J gave up 3 bases and V 5 bases, and 3 bases lay outside the gene matches. The CDR3 is 13 residues long. DNA of the CDR3: TGTGCCAGCTCAATCGACAGGGACACTGAAGCTTTCTTT. As protein: CASSIDRDTEAFF.

The chain links TRBV5-5 to TRBJ2-7; 7 bases map to TRBD1. CDR1 and CDR2 (germline): SGHKS, YYEKEE (reference sequence). J gave up 2 bases and V 0 bases, and 5 bases lay outside the gene matches. The CDR3 spans 15 residues. The DNA for the CDR3 is TGTGCCAGCAGCTTGGTCCAGGGGGACACCTACGAGCAGTACTTC. Amino acids: CASSLVQGDTYEQYF.

The chain recombines TRBV4-2 with TRBJ1-2; D is undetermined. V was shortened by 4 bases and J by 8 bases, with 14 bases between the two germline ends. The length of the CDR3 is 13 residues. Germline values: CDR1 LGHNA, CDR2 YNFKEQ. CDR3 bases: TGTGCCAGCAGCCCCCTAGCGGCTGCGGGCTACACCTTC. Translation: CASSPLAAAGYTF.

This sequence joins TRBV4-2 and TRBJ2-7, with 10 bases lining up with TRBD2. After removal of 2 bases from V and 0 bases from J, the junction contained 1 base not matched to a gene. The germline CDR1 and CDR2 sequences are LGHNA and YNFKEQ. The CDR3 is 15 residues long. The CDR3 region has the DNA TGTGCCAGCAGCCAAAGACTAGCGGGCTCCTACGAGCAGTACTTC. Translation gives CASSQRLAGSYEQYF.

The J gene is TRBJ2-2, the V gene TRBV4-1; the match to TRBD2 covers 14 bases. The CDR3 runs to 19 residues. V was clipped by 4 bases and J by 4 bases; unmatched bases: 11. Germline V gives CDR1 MGHRA, CDR2 YSYEKL. CDR3 amino acids: CASSRAGTSGRVFTGELFF. The CDR3 DNA reads as TGCGCCAGCAGCCGAGCCGGGACTAGCGGGAGAGTATTCACCGGGGAGCTGTTTTTT.

This clone was seen a few times. V usage is TRBV4-1 and J usage is TRBJ1-1; weak D call: TRBD1 (5 bases). This CDR3 region has 20 residues. V dropped 2 bases and J dropped 1 base, with 26 bases sitting between them. Germline V CDR1 and CDR2: MGHRA, YSYEKL. The CDR3 coding sequence is TGCGCCAGCAGCCAACTCTTTTCGTTACAGGCGGACCTGAGGAACACTGAAGCTTTCTTT. It yields the protein CASSQLFSLQADLRNTEAFF.

Only one count was recorded for this clone. The genes are TRBV18 and TRBJ2-2; 11 bases agree with TRBD1. The CDR3 totals 17 residues. V shed 6 bases, J shed 7 bases, and the junction held 13 bases outside the gene matches. Germline CDR1 is KGHSH and CDR2 is LQKENI. The CDR3 sequence: CASSLVRDRGMHGELFF. CDR3 in DNA: TGTGCCAGCTCCTTAGTTCGGGACAGGGGGATGCACGGGGAGCTGTTTTTT.

V gene TRBV19 combines with J gene TRBJ2-1; possibly TRBD1 for D (5 bases). The V and J ends lost 10 bases and 4 bases respectively, with 14 bases between them. Per the germline V gene, CDR1 is LNHDA and CDR2 is SQIVND (reference sequence). This CDR3 spans 13 amino acids. CDR3 coding DNA: TGTGCCACCCAGACAGCTTCTTACAATGAGCAGTTCTTC. Protein product: CATQTASYNEQFF.

There are a few counts of this clone. The chain combines TRBV5-1 with TRBJ2-3; no clear D. Per the germline V gene, CDR1 is SGHRS and CDR2 is YFSETQ. Trimming cost V 2 bases and J 11 bases, with 3 bases left between them. The CDR3 length is 9 residues. The CDR3 nucleotides are TGCGCCAGCAGCTTAGGGCAGTATTTT. Its protein is CASSLGQYF. Full variable domain (rest looked up from reference TRBV5-1 and TRBJ2-3): KAGVTQTPRYLIKTRGQQVTLSCSPISGHRSVSWYQQTPGQGLQFLFEYFSETQRNKGNFPGRFSGRQFSNSRSEMNVSTLELGDSALYLCASSLGQYFGPGTRLTVL.

The chain carries TRBV6-5 and TRBJ1-2; no firm D call. Trimming pared 4 bases from V and 7 bases from J, leaving 16 bases between. Per germline, CDR1 MNHEY and CDR2 SVGAGI. The CDR3 sequence is 14 residues long. Here the CDR3 reads CASSLRGSVSGYTF. In DNA, the CDR3 is TGTGCCAGCAGTTTACGAGGGAGCGTGAGTGGCTACACCTTC.

The genes are TRBV6-4 and TRBJ1-2; 11 bases agree with TRBD1. J lost 2 bases, V lost 5 bases, and 4 bases had no gene match. Germline assignment: CDR1 MRHNA and CDR2 SNTAGT. The CDR3 has 15 residues. The CDR3 spells CASSPGQGANYGYTF. In DNA form, the CDR3 reads TGTGCCAGCAGTCCTGGACAGGGGGCGAACTATGGCTACACCTTC.

The chain recombines TRBV5-6 with TRBJ1-4; 9 nucleotides match TRBD1. This CDR3 has 15 amino acids. Per germline, CDR1 SGHDT and CDR2 YYEEEE. V lost 4 bases, J lost 8 bases, and 9 bases stayed unmatched. The DNA for the CDR3 is TGTGCCAGCAGCGTGGACAGGGGCCTTGGGGAAAAACTGTTTTTT. Translated, it gives CASSVDRGLGEKLFF.

This chain uses TRBV27 with TRBJ1-4; D not resolved. The CDR3 is made up of 14 amino acids. Germline V CDR1 and CDR2: MNHEY, SMNVEV (reference sequence). The germline V and J ends were trimmed by 3 bases and 5 bases, with 10 bases remaining between them. The CDR3 nucleotides are TGTGCCAGCAGTTTGTACGGGAGGAATGAAAAACTGTTTTTT. It specifies CASSLYGRNEKLFF.

The genes are TRBV6-5 and TRBJ1-1; D gene uncertain. Trimming took off 4 bases at V and 7 bases at J, with 7 bases between the two ends. This CDR3 comprises 11 residues. The germline CDR1 and CDR2 sequences are MNHEY and SVGAGI. The CDR3 region has the DNA TGTGCCAGCAGTTCCTGGTATGAAGCTTTCTTT. Translating gives CASSSWYEAFF.

V and J are TRBV5-1 and TRBJ1-4, with 9 bases aligning to TRBD1. This CDR3 is 15 amino acids long. CDR1 and CDR2 from the germline V gene are SGHRS and YFSETQ. Trimming removed 3 bases from V and 7 bases from J; junction bases left unmatched: 7. In DNA form, the CDR3 reads TGCGCCAGCAGCTGGGACAGGGTGCCTTCTGAAAAACTGTTTTTT. Translating it yields CASSWDRVPSEKLFF. The whole variable domain, remainder taken from reference TRBV5-1 and TRBJ1-4, is KAGVTQTPRYLIKTRGQQVTLSCSPISGHRSVSWYQQTPGQGLQFLFEYFSETQRNKGNFPGRFSGRQFSNSRSEMNVSTLELGDSALYLCASSWDRVPSEKLFFGSGTQLSVL.

The gene calls are TRBV5-1 and TRBJ2-3, with D perhaps TRBD1 (5 bases). Trimming removed 5 bases at V and 2 bases at J, with 15 bases between. The V gene's germline CDR1 is SGHRS and CDR2 YFSETQ. The CDR3 runs to 15 residues. In nucleotides, the CDR3 is TGCGCCAGCAGACCTGTACAGGCGAACACAGATACGCAGTATTTT. Its protein product is CASRPVQANTDTQYF.

This clone showed up just a few times. The chain has TRBV29-1 and TRBJ2-2; 10 nucleotides agree with TRBD2. Germline V gene data show CDR1 as SQVTM and CDR2 as ANQGSEA. CDR3 length equals 15 residues. Trimming removed 3 bases from V and 3 bases from J; junction bases left unmatched: 4. The CDR3 nucleotides read TGCAGCGTTGACTCACTAGCGGGACACACCGGGGAGCTGTTTTTT. Its protein is CSVDSLAGHTGELFF.

The CDR3 loop reads CASSQANGRYIQYF. In DNA, the CDR3 is TGTGCCAGCAGCCAAGCGAACGGGAGGTACATTCAGTACTTC. This chain joins TRBV4-2 and TRBJ2-4; 7 nucleotides line up with TRBD2. This CDR3 contains 14 residues. Germline CDR1 reads LGHNA; CDR2 reads YNFKEQ. Trimming cost V 1 base and J 8 bases; bases outside gene matches: 5.

The CDR3 DNA reads TGTGCCAGTACCCCTCCCGGGGGCGAAAAACTGTTTTTT. Translating it yields CASTPPGGEKLFF. This rearrangement joins TRBV19 to TRBJ1-4; D might be TRBD1 (6 bases). The germline CDR1 and CDR2 sequences are LNHDA and SQIVND (reference sequence). V was trimmed by 7 bases and J by 8 bases, leaving 14 bases between them. This CDR3 is built from 13 residues. The whole variable domain, filled in from reference TRBV19 and TRBJ1-4, reads DGGITQSPKYLFRKEGQNVTLSCEQNLNHDAMYWYRQDPGQGLRLIYYSQIVNDFQKGDIAEGYSVSREKKESFPLTVTSAQKNPTAFYLCASTPPGGEKLFFGSGTQLSVL.

V usage is TRBV5-1 and J usage is TRBJ2-5; TRBD1 aligns across 9 bases. V dropped 5 bases and J dropped 3; count of bases not matched to a gene: 5. Per germline, CDR1 SGHRS and CDR2 YFSETQ. CDR3 length: 14 residues. The CDR3 DNA follows: TGCGCCAGCAGGGTTACAGGGGGCGAAGAGACCCAGTACTTC. Translating gives CASRVTGGEETQYF.

The V and J genes are TRBV6-5 and TRBJ1-3, with TRBD1 identical over 7 bases. V trimming: 7 bases; J trimming: 0 bases; junction bases outside the gene matches: 3. Germline lookup yields CDR1 MNHEY and CDR2 SVGAGI. This CDR3 comprises 14 residues. The DNA of the CDR3 is TGTGCCAGCAACGACAGGGCCTCTGGAAACACCATATATTTT. Protein product: CASNDRASGNTIYF.

The chain couples TRBV6-6 to TRBJ2-4; D possibly corresponds to TRBD2 (5 bases). This CDR3 spans 15 amino acids. Trimming shortened V by 0 bases and J by 9 bases, and 15 bases separated the two germline ends. Germline CDR1 is MNHNY and CDR2 is SVGAGI (reference sequence). The chain's CDR3 is CASSYSISQRAIQYF. The DNA of the CDR3 is TGTGCCAGCAGTTACTCGATCAGCCAGAGGGCCATTCAGTACTTC.

The chain couples TRBV9 to TRBJ1-3; D is unclear. Trimming took 3 bases from V and 2 from J, leaving 18 bases between them. The CDR3 loop spans 17 amino acids. Germline V gives CDR1 SGDLS, CDR2 YYNGEE. Here the CDR3 reads CASSATPGGSTGNTIYF. DNA of the CDR3: TGTGCCAGCAGCGCCACCCCCGGTGGGAGTACTGGAAACACCATATATTTT.

V and J are TRBV12-3 or TRBV12-4 and TRBJ1-5; no definite D call. The CDR3 spans 13 residues. V gave up 2 bases and J gave up 0 bases, with 2 bases separating them. The CDR3 loop reads CASSLNSNQPQHF. The CDR3, as DNA: TGTGCCAGCAGTTTAAATAGCAATCAGCCCCAGCATTTT.

CDR3 nucleotides: TGTGCCAGCAGTCCGACAGGGGTTGCTGGCTACACCTTC. Translating gives CASSPTGVAGYTF. The chain employs TRBV6-5 and TRBJ1-2, with 8 bases identical to TRBD1. Germline V gene sequence: CDR1 MNHEY, CDR2 SVGAGI. This CDR3 region has 13 residues. J gave up 7 bases and V 5 bases, and 6 bases lay outside the gene matches.